Below are 16 T cell receptor beta chains sequenced from a single sample in a study of CD8 T cells in ankylosing spondylitis. These TCRs' antigens remain unknown. Broader study findings: A TCR beta motif made of fewer than ten highly homologous variants seemed typical of ankylosing spondylitis blood.

One entry per CDR3 protein results from TCRdb running MiXCR on the 5' RACE reads. This sample carries fewer than 500,000 distinct CDR3 sequences, roughly 26% of them seen once, and the ten largest clones take roughly 0.8%. Material: blood, either unsorted or a sorted T cell fraction (not recorded which). These receptors were taken from a male donor with ankylosing spondylitis.

The chain links TRBV12-3 or TRBV12-4 to TRBJ1-1; D is unclear. Between the trimmed V and J ends, which lost 5 bases and 1 base, there was a span of 14 bases. The CDR3 extends over 15 amino acids. CDR3 sequence reads: CASSPRTGRNTEAFF. DNA of the CDR3: TGTGCCAGCAGTCCAAGGACGGGTCGGAACACTGAAGCTTTCTTT.

Concerning this clonotype: The junction and the germline gene differ at one end; a read error may be behind it. This chain uses TRBV5-1 with TRBJ2-1; D may be TRBD1 (6 bases). Per the germline V gene, CDR1 is SGHRS and CDR2 is YFSETQ. The CDR3 sequence is 17 residues long. CDR3 DNA sequence: TGCGCCAGCGGCTTTTACCCACAGGGAACCTCCTACAATGAGCAGTTCTTC. This gives the protein CASGFYPQGTSYNEQFF.

The V gene is TRBV19, the J gene TRBJ2-2; D unresolved. Trimming took 5 bases from V and 0 from J, leaving 10 bases between them. The CDR3 is 15 amino acids. CDR1 is LNHDA, CDR2 SQIVND, per germline (reference sequence). The DNA of the CDR3 is TGTGCCAGTAGTTTTCGGGCCGCGAACACCGGGGAGCTGTTTTTT. It translates to CASSFRAANTGELFF.

This clonotype was seen a handful of times. V is TRBV20-1 and J is TRBJ1-5; D gene unclear. V lost 0 bases, J lost 2 bases, and 17 bases lay in between. The CDR3 runs to 17 residues. In germline, CDR1 is DFQATT, CDR2 SNEGSKA (reference sequence). CDR3 nucleotide sequence: TGCAGTGCTAGAGATCTTACCACGGAATTCGGCAATCAGCCCCAGCATTTT. This sequence encodes CSARDLTTEFGNQPQHF.

The chain carries TRBV6-1 and TRBJ2-5, with unresolved D. This CDR3 region has 15 residues. Germline V gene lookup returns CDR1 MNHNS and CDR2 SASEGT. V lost 8 bases, J lost 7 bases, and 23 bases lay in between. The CDR3 DNA reads TGTGCCAGCTCTGGAACGCTCATCATAGGTGGGACCCAGTACTTC. It encodes CASSGTLIIGGTQYF.

The J gene is TRBJ1-3, the V gene TRBV5-1, with D perhaps matching TRBD1 (6 bases). Germline assignment: CDR1 SGHRS and CDR2 YFSETQ. Trimming pared 5 bases from V and 1 base from J, leaving 16 bases between. The CDR3 covers 16 residues. DNA for the CDR3: TGCGCCAGCAGTACGGACGGGGGCTTTTCTGGAAACACCATATATTTT. Translation: CASSTDGGFSGNTIYF.

The chain combines TRBV6-1 with TRBJ2-3, with 7 nucleotides matching TRBD1. The germline V gene has CDR1 MNHNS and CDR2 SASEGT. The length of the CDR3 is 16 residues. J gave up 0 bases and V 1 base, and 4 bases lay outside the gene matches. The CDR3 reads CASSEVTGLSTDTQYF. Written as DNA, the CDR3 is TGTGCCAGCAGTGAAGTGACAGGGCTTAGCACAGATACGCAGTATTTT.

This clonotype was observed a few times. This chain connects TRBV12-3 or TRBV12-4 to TRBJ1-2, with 7 bases fitting TRBD1. J was trimmed by 5 bases and V by 3 bases; bases with no gene match: 12. This CDR3 has 16 amino acids. This CDR3 is CASSFSPLGGSYGYTF. The CDR3 bases are TGTGCCAGCAGTTTCTCTCCCTTAGGGGGCTCATATGGCTACACCTTC.

The V gene is TRBV7-9, the J gene TRBJ2-3; TRBD2 matches at 9 bases. The CDR3 length is 16 residues. Germline values: CDR1 SEHNR, CDR2 FQNEAQ (reference sequence). Trimming took 5 bases from V and 5 from J; bases not matched to a gene: 11. CDR3 DNA: TGTGCCAGCAGCCCCAAGGGGCGGGAGGGCAGAGATACGCAGTATTTT. The encoded protein is CASSPKGREGRDTQYF.

This sequence joins TRBV20-1 and TRBJ2-6; D gene unclear. The V end was cut by 6 bases, the J end by 1 base, with 10 bases between. This CDR3 has 14 residues. Germline V gene sequence: CDR1 DFQATT, CDR2 SNEGSKA (reference sequence). The CDR3 DNA sequence: TGCAGTGCATCTCCGGTATCTGGGGCCAACGTCCTGACTTTC. It translates to CSASPVSGANVLTF.

This clonotype was observed many times. V is TRBV24-1 and J is TRBJ1-5; D is perhaps TRBD1 (6 bases). Germline V CDR1 and CDR2: KGHDR, SFDVKD. With 4 bases removed from V and 5 bases from J, the gap between germline ends came to 17 bases. The CDR3 covers 16 residues. The CDR3 sequence is CATSEAGTRGYQPQHF. DNA for the CDR3: TGTGCCACCAGTGAGGCCGGGACAAGGGGTTATCAGCCCCAGCATTTT.

The rearrangement joins TRBV24-1 to TRBJ1-4; TRBD1 matches 7 bases. The CDR3 is 15 residues long. CDR1 and CDR2 from the germline V gene are KGHDR and SFDVKD. Losses at the gene ends were 3 bases for V and 5 bases for J; bases not matched to a gene: 5. The CDR3 bases are TGTGCCACCAGTGATAGGACAGGAGCCAATGAAAAACTGTTTTTT. Protein sequence: CATSDRTGANEKLFF.

V gene TRBV11-1 combines with J gene TRBJ2-2; D is unresolved. The CDR3 covers 13 residues. CDR1 SGHAT and CDR2 FQDESV come from the germline V gene (reference sequence). Deletions cut 5 bases from V and 3 bases from J, with 7 bases between. CDR3 bases: TGTGCCAGCAGCCGTGGTGACACCGGGGAGCTGTTTTTT. The encoded protein is CASSRGDTGELFF.

This clonotype was observed at least ten times. The chain uses TRBV7-2 and TRBJ2-1, with TRBD2 matching 9 bases. Germline-derived CDR1 and CDR2 are SGHTA and FQGNSA. V was clipped by 8 bases and J by 2 bases; unmatched bases: 10. The CDR3 totals 16 residues. The CDR3 DNA is TGTGCCAGCGGACAAGGGCGGGAGGGCCCCTACAATGAGCAGTTCTTC. It is translated as CASGQGREGPYNEQFF.

The table lists this clonotype with a few counts. V gene TRBV7-9 combines with J gene TRBJ1-1, with 7 bases that match TRBD1. J lost 7 bases, V lost 2 bases, and 4 bases had no gene match. This CDR3 region has 13 residues. CDR1 and CDR2 (germline): SEHNR, FQNEAQ (reference sequence). The CDR3 sequence is CASSLKGTVEAFF. The DNA of the CDR3 is TGTGCCAGCAGCTTAAAGGGGACAGTTGAAGCTTTCTTT.

The chain has TRBV5-6 and TRBJ2-3, with D unclear. Germline V gene lookup returns CDR1 SGHDT and CDR2 YYEEEE. The CDR3 totals 14 residues. The ends were cut back, 0 bases at V and 5 bases at J, with 10 bases in the middle. The CDR3 DNA is TGTGCCAGCAGCTTGGGATATTTAGGAGATACGCAGTATTTT. This codes for CASSLGYLGDTQYF.